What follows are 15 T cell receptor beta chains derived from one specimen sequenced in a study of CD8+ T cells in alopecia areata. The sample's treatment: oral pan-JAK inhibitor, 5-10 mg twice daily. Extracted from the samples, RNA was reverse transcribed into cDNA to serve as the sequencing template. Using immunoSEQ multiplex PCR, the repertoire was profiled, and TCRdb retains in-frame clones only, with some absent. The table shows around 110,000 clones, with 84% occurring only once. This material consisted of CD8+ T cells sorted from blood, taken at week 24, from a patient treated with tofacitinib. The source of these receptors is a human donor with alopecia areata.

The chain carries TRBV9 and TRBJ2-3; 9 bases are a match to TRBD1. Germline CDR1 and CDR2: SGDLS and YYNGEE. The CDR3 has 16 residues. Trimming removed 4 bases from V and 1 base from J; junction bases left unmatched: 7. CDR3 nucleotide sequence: TGTGCCAGCAGCTTCGCCCGGGACAGGGGCACAGATACGCAGTATTTT. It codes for CASSFARDRGTDTQYF. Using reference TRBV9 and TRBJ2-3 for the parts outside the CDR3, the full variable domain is DSGVTQTPKHLITATGQRVTLRCSPRSGDLSVYWYQQSLDQGLQFLIQYYNGEERAKGNILERFSAQQFPDLHSELNLSSLELGDSALYFCASSFARDRGTDTQYFGPGTRLTVL.

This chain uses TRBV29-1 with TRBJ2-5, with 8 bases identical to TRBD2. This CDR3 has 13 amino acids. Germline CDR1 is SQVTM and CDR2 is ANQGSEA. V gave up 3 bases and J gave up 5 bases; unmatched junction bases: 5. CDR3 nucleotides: TGCAGCGTTGACGGGGGGGCCGAGGAGACCCAGTACTTC. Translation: CSVDGGAEETQYF.

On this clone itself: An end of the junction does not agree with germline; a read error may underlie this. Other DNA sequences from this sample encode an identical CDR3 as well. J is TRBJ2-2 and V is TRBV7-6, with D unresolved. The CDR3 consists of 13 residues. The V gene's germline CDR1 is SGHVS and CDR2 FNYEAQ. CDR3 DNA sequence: TGTGCCAGCAGCGCTCGAAGCACCGGAGAGCTGTTTTTT. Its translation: CASSARSTGELFF.

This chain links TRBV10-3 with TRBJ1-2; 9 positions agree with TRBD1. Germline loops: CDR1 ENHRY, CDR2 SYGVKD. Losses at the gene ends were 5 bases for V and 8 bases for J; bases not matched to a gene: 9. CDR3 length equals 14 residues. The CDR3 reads CAISTPTGGAGYTF. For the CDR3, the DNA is TGTGCCATCAGTACCCCGACAGGGGGAGCAGGCTACACCTTC.

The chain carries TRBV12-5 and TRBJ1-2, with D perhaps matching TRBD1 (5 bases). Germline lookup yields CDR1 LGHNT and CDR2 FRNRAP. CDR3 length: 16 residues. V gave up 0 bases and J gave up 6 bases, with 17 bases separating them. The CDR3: CASGLVLAGKEHGYTF. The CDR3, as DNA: TGTGCTAGTGGTTTGGTACTGGCAGGGAAGGAGCATGGCTACACCTTC.

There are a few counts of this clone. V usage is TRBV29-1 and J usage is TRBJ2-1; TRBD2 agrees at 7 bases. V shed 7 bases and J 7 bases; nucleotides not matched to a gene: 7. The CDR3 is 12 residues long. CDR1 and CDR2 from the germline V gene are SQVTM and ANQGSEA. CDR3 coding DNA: TGCAGCGAAGAATCCGGGGGGAATGAGCAGTTCTTC. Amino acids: CSEESGGNEQFF.

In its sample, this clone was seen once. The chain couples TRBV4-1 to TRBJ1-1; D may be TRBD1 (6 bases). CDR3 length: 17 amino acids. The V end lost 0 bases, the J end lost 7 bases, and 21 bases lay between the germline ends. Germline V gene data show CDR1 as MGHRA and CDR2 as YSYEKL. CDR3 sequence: CASSQDPPGEAILEAFF. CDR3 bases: TGCGCCAGCAGCCAAGATCCCCCAGGGGAGGCTATCCTTGAAGCTTTCTTT.

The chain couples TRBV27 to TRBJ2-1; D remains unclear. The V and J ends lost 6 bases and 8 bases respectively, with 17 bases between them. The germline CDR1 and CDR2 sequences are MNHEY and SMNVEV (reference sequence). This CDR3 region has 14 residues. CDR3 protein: CASSRNSGSDEQFF. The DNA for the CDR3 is TGTGCCAGCAGCCGCAACAGTGGTTCGGATGAGCAGTTCTTC.

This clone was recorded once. As DNA, the CDR3 is TGTGCCAGTCGGCGGGGACTAGAGGGGGATACGCAGTATTTT. It translates to CASRRGLEGDTQYF. The chain employs TRBV7-2 and TRBJ2-3; TRBD2 agrees at 8 bases. CDR1 SGHTA and CDR2 FQGNSA come from the germline V gene. This CDR3 has 14 residues. V shed 9 bases, J shed 6 bases, and the junction held 11 bases outside the gene matches.

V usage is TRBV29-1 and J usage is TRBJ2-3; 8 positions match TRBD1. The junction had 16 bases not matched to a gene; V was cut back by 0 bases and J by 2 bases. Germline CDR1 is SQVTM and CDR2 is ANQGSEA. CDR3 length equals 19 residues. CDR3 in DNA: TGCAGCGTTGAAGACGAGGGTCCCCTCCGGACAGGGAACACAGATACGCAGTATTTT. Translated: CSVEDEGPLRTGNTDTQYF.

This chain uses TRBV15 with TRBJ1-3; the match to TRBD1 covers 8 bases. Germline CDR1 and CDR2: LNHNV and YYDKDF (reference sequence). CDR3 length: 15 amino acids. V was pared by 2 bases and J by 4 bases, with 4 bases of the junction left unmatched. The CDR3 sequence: CATSRNRGTGNTIYF. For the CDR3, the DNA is TGTGCCACCAGCAGAAACAGGGGGACAGGAAACACCATATATTTT.

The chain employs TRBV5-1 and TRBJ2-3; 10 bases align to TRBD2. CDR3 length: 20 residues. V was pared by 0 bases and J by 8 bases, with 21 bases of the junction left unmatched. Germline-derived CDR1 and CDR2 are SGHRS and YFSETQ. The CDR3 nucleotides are TGCGCCAGCAGCTTGGCAGAGGTTTTAGCGGGGGGCCCGAGGAGTGGTACGCAGTATTTT. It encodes CASSLAEVLAGGPRSGTQYF.

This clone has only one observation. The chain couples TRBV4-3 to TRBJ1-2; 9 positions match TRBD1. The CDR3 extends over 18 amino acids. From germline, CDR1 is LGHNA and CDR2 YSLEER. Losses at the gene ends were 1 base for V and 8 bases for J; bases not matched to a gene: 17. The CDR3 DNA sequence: TGCGCCAGCAGCCAAGTCCCTCCTGCTGGACAGGGGATAGACGGCTACACCTTC. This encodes CASSQVPPAGQGIDGYTF.

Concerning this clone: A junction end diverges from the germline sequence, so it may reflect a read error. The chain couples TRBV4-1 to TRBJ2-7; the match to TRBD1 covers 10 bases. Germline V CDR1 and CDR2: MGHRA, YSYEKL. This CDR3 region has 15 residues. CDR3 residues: CASSHMTGGSHEQYF. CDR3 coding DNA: TGCGCCAGCAGCCACATGACAGGGGGCTCCCACGAGCAGTACTTC.

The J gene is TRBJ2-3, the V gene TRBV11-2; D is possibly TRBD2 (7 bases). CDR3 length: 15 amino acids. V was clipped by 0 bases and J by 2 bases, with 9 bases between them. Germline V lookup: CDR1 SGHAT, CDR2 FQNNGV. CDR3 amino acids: CASSLEAGATDTQYF. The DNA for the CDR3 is TGTGCCAGCAGCTTAGAGGCGGGGGCCACAGATACGCAGTATTTT.